The 32 T cell receptor beta chains in this list originate from one sample, sequenced in a study of T cells in Graves' hyperthyroidism and ophthalmopathy. Amplification of TCR beta CDR3 regions was performed using RNA transcripts as template. HTBI primers drove first-round RT-PCR of the TCR CDR3. From the multiplex PCR reads, TCRdb called clonotypes with MiXCR, one entry per CDR3 protein. The sample has about 640,000 distinct CDR3 sequences, around 21% seen once. Sample: blood. All receptors come from a man younger than 45 with Graves' ophthalmopathy.

The CDR3: CSARSGDHQPQHF. CDR3 nucleotide sequence: TGCAGTGCTAGAAGCGGGGACCATCAGCCCCAGCATTTT. This chain uses TRBV20-1 with TRBJ1-5, with a weak D call TRBD1 (5 bases). Per the germline V gene, CDR1 is DFQATT and CDR2 is SNEGSKA (reference sequence). V was cut by 2 bases and J by 5 bases, with 10 bases left in between. The CDR3 has 13 amino acids.

This clonotype turned up a few times. Since no conserved phenylalanine or tryptophan closes the CDR3, a read error is the likely cause. The chain has TRBV20-1 and TRBJ2-1; 7 bases align to TRBD1. The CDR3 length is 16 residues. With 3 bases clipped from V and 0 bases from J, the junction kept 8 bases outside the gene matches. Per germline, CDR1 DFQATT and CDR2 SNEGSKA (reference sequence). CDR3 DNA sequence: TGCAGTGCTAGCCTCTATGGGACAGTCTCCTACAATGAGCAGTTCCTC. This sequence encodes CSASLYGTVSYNEQFL.

CDR3 nucleotide sequence: TGCAGTGCGGCAGGGGGCGCGGGGAATGAGCAGTTCTTC. This sequence encodes CSAAGGAGNEQFF. This chain links TRBV20-1 with TRBJ2-1, with 8 bases aligning to TRBD1. V lost 6 bases, J lost 7 bases, and 8 bases stayed unmatched. The germline gives CDR1 DFQATT, CDR2 SNEGSKA (reference sequence). CDR3 length: 13 amino acids.

Many counts were recorded for this clonotype. The V and J genes are TRBV4-3 and TRBJ2-1; D could derive from TRBD1 or TRBD2 (5 bases each). The CDR3 is 12 amino acids. The germline V gene encodes CDR1 LGHNA and CDR2 YSLEER. V lost 3 bases and J lost 7, with 7 bases in between. The CDR3 sequence is CASSQGTNEQFF. CDR3 nucleotide sequence: TGCGCCAGCAGCCAGGGGACGAATGAGCAGTTCTTC.

This clonotype came up a few times. The chain recombines TRBV27 with TRBJ1-1; no reliable D call. The ends were cut back, 0 bases at V and 5 bases at J, with 10 bases in the middle. The CDR3 length is 14 residues. The germline CDR1 and CDR2 sequences are MNHEY and SMNVEV (reference sequence). The CDR3 reads CASSLSNGSTEAFF. In nucleotides, the CDR3 is TGTGCCAGCAGTTTATCGAACGGGAGTACTGAAGCTTTCTTT.

V usage is TRBV20-1 and J usage is TRBJ1-5; TRBD1 aligns across 7 bases. With V trimmed by 6 bases and J by 0 bases, 8 bases remained unmatched. Germline V lookup: CDR1 DFQATT, CDR2 SNEGSKA (reference sequence). The CDR3 consists of 15 residues. In nucleotides, the CDR3 is TGCAGTGCCAGGGGGGGCGGCCTTAGCAATCAGCCCCAGCATTTT. It codes for CSARGGGLSNQPQHF.

This clonotype has a count of ten or more. V and J are TRBV30 and TRBJ2-7; 8 bases align to TRBD1. This CDR3 has 13 amino acids. The germline CDR1 and CDR2 sequences are GTSNPN and SVGIG (reference sequence). The trim removed 4 bases at V and 5 bases at J, leaving 7 bases unmatched. In DNA, the CDR3 is TGTGCCTGGACCCCCGACAGGGGCAACGAGCAGTACTTC. The encoded protein is CAWTPDRGNEQYF.

The chain joins TRBV27 to TRBJ2-7; D unclear. The CDR3 is 14 residues long. V was clipped by 6 bases and J by 0 bases, with 12 bases between them. Germline values: CDR1 MNHEY, CDR2 SMNVEV (reference sequence). Here the CDR3 DNA reads TGTGCCAGCAGGCTTCAAGATGCCTCCTACGAGCAGTACTTC. Its protein product is CASRLQDASYEQYF.

This clonotype was counted only a few times. J is TRBJ1-6 and V is TRBV5-1; TRBD1 might be the D (6 bases). The CDR3 runs to 16 residues. V lost 4 bases and J lost 10, with 21 bases in between. The germline V gene has CDR1 SGHRS and CDR2 YFSETQ. CDR3 amino acids: CASSPSLGQRGSPLHF. The CDR3 DNA sequence: TGCGCCAGCAGCCCCTCCCTGGGACAACGGGGATCACCCCTCCACTTT.

This clonotype was seen more than once but under ten times. The V gene is TRBV5-5, the J gene TRBJ2-5; 7 bases are shared with TRBD1. This CDR3 comprises 18 residues. CDR1 and CDR2 (germline): SGHKS, YYEKEE (reference sequence). V trimming: 0 bases; J trimming: 2 bases; junction bases outside the gene matches: 13. In DNA, the CDR3 is TGTGCCAGCAGCTTGGAAGCGACAGGGTCCTTGGGGCAAGAGACCCAGTACTTC. Its protein is CASSLEATGSLGQETQYF.

This clonotype was counted only a few times. This chain joins TRBV18 and TRBJ2-5, with 7 bases that match TRBD2. This CDR3 spans 16 amino acids. The junction had 18 bases not matched to a gene; V was cut back by 6 bases and J by 8 bases. CDR1 and CDR2 from the germline V gene are KGHSH and LQKENI. CDR3 residues: CASSHARREQAPTQYF. CDR3 nucleotides: TGTGCCAGCTCCCACGCACGGCGGGAGCAAGCCCCTACCCAGTACTTC.

This clonotype was observed many times. The CDR3 is CSARSRTGGVGYNEQFF. Written as DNA, the CDR3 is TGCAGTGCTAGATCTCGGACAGGTGGTGTGGGGTACAATGAGCAGTTCTTC. The chain carries TRBV20-1 and TRBJ2-1, with TRBD1 matching 7 bases. CDR1 and CDR2 from the germline V gene are DFQATT and SNEGSKA (reference sequence). V lost 2 bases, J lost 4 bases, and 14 bases stayed unmatched. The CDR3 consists of 17 residues.

This sequence joins TRBV7-2 and TRBJ1-6, with unresolved D. CDR1 and CDR2 (germline): SGHTA, FQGNSA. The CDR3 loop spans 17 amino acids. Trimming removed 3 bases from V and 8 bases from J, with 20 bases in between. The CDR3 is CASSFAGPTSTYSPLHF. The CDR3 coding sequence is TGTGCCAGCAGCTTCGCCGGGCCGACTTCCACTTATTCACCCCTCCACTTT.

This clonotype was recorded at least ten times. Here the CDR3 reads CASSSRTSGVNEQYF. The CDR3 bases are TGTGCCAGCAGCTCCCGGACTAGCGGGGTGAACGAGCAGTACTTC. The rearrangement joins TRBV11-1 to TRBJ2-7; 12 nucleotides line up with TRBD2. Germline-derived CDR1 and CDR2 are SGHAT and FQDESV (reference sequence). V gave up 4 bases and J gave up 5 bases; unmatched junction bases: 6. The CDR3 is 15 residues long.

The chain employs TRBV29-1 and TRBJ2-2; D unresolved. V was pared by 5 bases and J by 0 bases, with 13 bases between. The CDR3 sequence is 15 residues long. Germline V lookup: CDR1 SQVTM, CDR2 ANQGSEA. DNA for the CDR3: TGCAGCGTTTCGGCACCTGCCTCGAACACCGGGGAGCTGTTTTTT. This gives the protein CSVSAPASNTGELFF.

The rearrangement joins TRBV10-3 to TRBJ1-5; 9 bases line up with TRBD1. The length of the CDR3 is 16 residues. The J segment lost 1 base and the V segment lost 0 bases, leaving 1 base of the junction unmatched. Germline values: CDR1 ENHRY, CDR2 SYGVKD. CDR3 sequence: CAISESDRGSNQPQHF. The CDR3 region has the DNA TGTGCCATCAGTGAGTCAGACAGGGGGAGCAATCAGCCCCAGCATTTT.

This chain links TRBV7-9 with TRBJ1-2; no reliable D call. Germline values: CDR1 SEHNR, CDR2 FQNEAQ (reference sequence). This CDR3 region has 14 residues. Trimming shortened V by 1 base and J by 0 bases, and 6 bases separated the two germline ends. CDR3 sequence reads: CASSLGNSNYGYTF. In nucleotides, the CDR3 is TGTGCCAGCAGCTTAGGGAATTCTAACTATGGCTACACCTTC. The whole variable domain, remainder taken from reference TRBV7-9 and TRBJ1-2, is DTGVSQNPRHKITKRGQNVTFRCDPISEHNRLYWYRQTLGQGPEFLTYFQNEAQLEKSRLLSDRFSAERPKGSFSTLEIQRTEQGDSAMYLCASSLGNSNYGYTFGSGTRLTVV.

This clonotype was seen repeatedly, ten times or more. V gene TRBV6-5 combines with J gene TRBJ2-2; 7 bases are a match to TRBD1. V lost 0 bases, J lost 7 bases, and 8 bases stayed unmatched. The CDR3 has 16 residues. From germline, CDR1 is MNHEY and CDR2 SVGAGI. The CDR3 loop reads CASSYSMPGGIGELFF. CDR3 sequence (DNA): TGTGCCAGCAGTTACTCGATGCCAGGGGGAATCGGGGAGCTGTTTTTT.

The chain carries TRBV2 and TRBJ2-2, with 14 bases identical to TRBD2. V was clipped by 3 bases and J by 6 bases; unmatched bases: 3. The CDR3 runs 16 residues. CDR1 and CDR2 from the germline V gene are SNHLY and FYNNEI. CDR3 DNA: TGTGCCAGCAGTGAGGGGACTAGCGGGAGCCCCGGGGAGCTGTTTTTT. This encodes CASSEGTSGSPGELFF.

This clonotype was seen more than once but under ten times. The J gene is TRBJ2-2, the V gene TRBV6-2 or TRBV6-3; D gene ambiguous. The CDR3 loop spans 12 amino acids. V lost 8 bases and J lost 1, with 5 bases in between. CDR1 MNHEY and CDR2 SVGEGT come from the germline V gene. CDR3 in DNA: TGTGCCAGCCACAGGAACACCGGGGAGCTGTTTTTT. Amino acid sequence: CASHRNTGELFF.

The chain combines TRBV20-1 with TRBJ2-5; 9 bases map to TRBD2. Trimming at V came to 5 bases and at J to 5 bases, leaving 9 bases not matched to a gene. This CDR3 comprises 14 residues. CDR1 DFQATT and CDR2 SNEGSKA come from the germline V gene (reference sequence). CDR3 sequence reads: CSAPGGGGGETQYF. The CDR3 coding sequence is TGCAGTGCTCCCGGCGGGGGGGGAGGCGAGACCCAGTACTTC.

This clonotype is a singleton in its sample. The J gene is TRBJ2-7, the V gene TRBV5-1; 10 positions match TRBD2. CDR1 and CDR2 from the germline V gene are SGHRS and YFSETQ. The length of the CDR3 is 16 residues. Trimming cost V 4 bases and J 0 bases; bases outside gene matches: 7. CDR3 protein: CASSQGLARSSYEQYF. In DNA, the CDR3 is TGCGCCAGCAGCCAGGGACTAGCGCGGAGCTCCTACGAGCAGTACTTC.

The sample holds a few counts of this clonotype. Mismatch with germline at one junction end may stem from a read error. The V call is TRBV7-7, the J call TRBJ2-1; 14 bases map to TRBD2. This CDR3 contains 16 residues. The germline CDR1 and CDR2 sequences are SSHAT and FNYEAQ (reference sequence). The CDR3 region is CASSPRLAGGLSEQFF. The DNA of the CDR3 is TGTGCTAGCAGCCCGCGACTAGCGGGAGGGCTGAGTGAGCAGTTCTTC. The full variable domain, in which reference TRBV7-7 and TRBJ2-1 provide the parts outside the CDR3, is GAGVSQSPRYKVTKRGQDVTLRCDPISSHATLYWYQQALGQGPEFLTYFNYEAQPDKSGLPSDRFSAERPEGSISTLTIQRTEQRDSAMYRCASSPRLAGGLSEQFFGPGTRLTVL.

This clonotype was recorded at least ten times. V and J are TRBV20-1 and TRBJ2-1, with D perhaps TRBD2 (6 bases). The CDR3 extends over 15 amino acids. Deletions cut 5 bases from V and 0 bases from J, with 14 bases between. In germline, CDR1 is DFQATT, CDR2 SNEGSKA (reference sequence). CDR3 DNA: TGCAGTGCTGTCCCTCCCGGGGGCTCCTACAATGAGCAGTTCTTC. It yields the protein CSAVPPGGSYNEQFF.

This clonotype was seen at least ten times. This CDR3 is CASSKTGPRETQYF. CDR3 sequence (DNA): TGTGCCAGCAGCAAAACGGGGCCGCGGGAGACCCAGTACTTC. The chain is built from TRBV11-2 and TRBJ2-5, with D perhaps TRBD1 or TRBD2 (5 bases each). Trimming removed 5 bases from V and 5 bases from J, with 15 bases in between. CDR1 and CDR2 (germline): SGHAT, FQNNGV. There are 14 residues in the CDR3. Full variable domain (missing parts from reference TRBV11-2 and TRBJ2-5): EAGVAQSPRYKIIEKRQSVAFWCNPISGHATLYWYQQILGQGPKLLIQFQNNGVVDDSQLPKDRFSAERLKGVDSTLKIQPAKLEDSAVYLCASSKTGPRETQYFGPGTRLLVL.

The V gene is TRBV14, the J gene TRBJ2-2; D not resolved. The CDR3 is 18 amino acids. V was shortened by 0 bases and J by 1 base, with 15 bases between the two germline ends. CDR1 and CDR2 from the germline V gene are SGHDN and FVKESK. This CDR3 reads CASSQESLAIWNTGELFF. As DNA, the CDR3 is TGTGCCAGCAGCCAAGAGTCATTGGCAATATGGAACACCGGGGAGCTGTTTTTT.

This clonotype was counted at least ten times. This rearrangement joins TRBV2 to TRBJ2-7; 13 bases line up with TRBD2. This CDR3 contains 14 residues. J was trimmed by 3 bases and V by 5 bases; bases with no gene match: 1. Germline V gene data show CDR1 as SNHLY and CDR2 as FYNNEI. CDR3: CASSWTSGSYEQYF. The CDR3 bases are TGTGCCAGCAGTTGGACTAGCGGGAGCTACGAGCAGTACTTC.

This clonotype was seen repeatedly, ten times or more. The V call is TRBV2, the J call TRBJ2-2; no clear D gene. Germline assignment: CDR1 SNHLY and CDR2 FYNNEI. There are 16 residues in the CDR3. V lost 4 bases and J 2 bases, leaving 14 bases between the germline ends. CDR3 loop: CASSVEAQINTGELFF. DNA of the CDR3: TGTGCCAGCAGTGTAGAGGCACAGATTAACACCGGGGAGCTGTTTTTT. The full variable domain, completed using reference TRBV2 and TRBJ2-2, is EPEVTQTPSHQVTQMGQEVILRCVPISNHLYFYWYRQILGQKVEFLVSFYNNEISEKSEIFDDQFSVERPDGSNFTLKIRSTKLEDSAMYFCASSVEAQINTGELFFGEGSRLTVL.

Ten or more counts support this clonotype. V and J are TRBV2 and TRBJ2-1, with D tentatively TRBD2 (6 bases). The V and J ends lost 8 bases and 0 bases respectively, with 14 bases between them. Germline CDR1 and CDR2: SNHLY and FYNNEI. CDR3 size: 15 residues. This chain's CDR3 is CASARGGASYNEQFF. CDR3 DNA: TGTGCCAGCGCCCGCGGCGGGGCCTCCTACAATGAGCAGTTCTTC. Supplemented by reference TRBV2 and TRBJ2-1, the full variable domain reads EPEVTQTPSHQVTQMGQEVILRCVPISNHLYFYWYRQILGQKVEFLVSFYNNEISEKSEIFDDQFSVERPDGSNFTLKIRSTKLEDSAMYFCASARGGASYNEQFFGPGTRLTVL.

The J gene is TRBJ2-1, the V gene TRBV7-3, with 10 bases aligning to TRBD2. V was clipped by 6 bases and J by 7 bases; unmatched bases: 9. The CDR3 extends over 15 amino acids. Germline V gene sequence: CDR1 SGHTA, CDR2 FQGTGA. The CDR3 spells CASRESSGSWNEQFF. The CDR3 DNA is TGTGCCAGCAGGGAGTCTAGCGGGAGTTGGAATGAGCAGTTCTTC.

This clonotype occurred a few times. The V gene is TRBV12-3 or TRBV12-4, the J gene TRBJ1-1; D call uncertain. This CDR3 is built from 13 residues. The germline V and J ends were trimmed by 8 bases and 0 bases, with 10 bases remaining between them. The CDR3 is CASYRVMNTEAFF. The CDR3 region has the DNA TGTGCCAGCTATCGCGTCATGAACACTGAAGCTTTCTTT.

This clonotype was counted many times. This chain joins TRBV30 and TRBJ2-5; D is perhaps TRBD1 (7 bases). Per the germline V gene, CDR1 is GTSNPN and CDR2 is SVGIG (reference sequence). The V gene lost 2 bases and the J gene lost 3 bases, with 19 bases spanning the gap. This CDR3 has 16 amino acids. The CDR3, as DNA: TGTGCCTGGAGTAGAGGGGGCGCGGGGTCAGAAGAGACCCAGTACTTC. This translates into CAWSRGGAGSEETQYF.